A single sample gave rise to the 28 T cell receptor beta chains below, sequenced in a study of blood T cell repertoires in COVID-19. Sequencing used immunoSEQ multiplex PCR; TCRdb keeps in-frame clones, though not all of them. This sample has 200,000 or so clones; roughly 80% occur once, and the top ten carry about 18%. The specimen sequenced was peripheral blood. These receptors were taken from a man aged 60-69 years with active or convalescent COVID-19.

This clone was seen more than once but under ten times. This chain connects TRBV6-5 to TRBJ2-7, with D possibly being TRBD2 (6 bases). CDR3 size: 14 residues. In germline, CDR1 is MNHEY, CDR2 SVGAGI. V lost 5 bases and J 6 bases, leaving 17 bases between the germline ends. CDR3 loop: CASSTTRGSSEQYF. In DNA form, the CDR3 reads TGTGCCAGCAGTACCACCCGGGGGTCATCCGAGCAGTACTTC.

The V and J genes are TRBV7-3 and TRBJ2-3; D ambiguous. The length of the CDR3 is 14 residues. Trimming removed 5 bases from V and 0 bases from J, with 9 bases in between. Germline CDR1 reads SGHTA; CDR2 reads FQGTGA. For the CDR3, the DNA is TGTGCCAGCAGCCCCTCCGGGAGCACAGATACGCAGTATTTT. Protein: CASSPSGSTDTQYF.

This clone is a singleton in its sample. The chain has TRBV19 and TRBJ2-3, with a weak D call TRBD2 (5 bases). This CDR3 comprises 15 residues. Trimming removed 5 bases at V and 5 bases at J, with 17 bases between. Looked up from germline, CDR1 is LNHDA and CDR2 is SQIVND (reference sequence). The CDR3 bases are TGTGCCAGTAGTCCAAGCGGTCCACGCGGAGATACGCAGTATTTT. It specifies CASSPSGPRGDTQYF.

The V gene is TRBV7-2, the J gene TRBJ2-2; perhaps TRBD2 as D (6 bases). Germline CDR1 is SGHTA and CDR2 is FQGNSA. The V end was cut by 1 base, the J end by 4 bases, with 16 bases between. CDR3 length: 17 amino acids. CDR3 region: CASSLVGGTRATGELFF. The CDR3 bases are TGTGCCAGCAGCTTAGTGGGCGGGACGCGGGCCACCGGGGAGCTGTTTTTT. Filled out from reference TRBV7-2 and TRBJ2-2, the complete variable domain reads GAGVSQSPSNKVTEKGKDVELRCDPISGHTALYWYRQSLGQGLEFLIYFQGNSAPDKSGLPSDRFSAERTGGSVSTLTIQRTQQEDSAVYLCASSLVGGTRATGELFFGEGSRLTVL.

V gene TRBV19 combines with J gene TRBJ1-2; perhaps TRBD1 as D (5 bases). The CDR3 has 15 amino acids. Between the trimmed V and J ends, which lost 5 bases and 6 bases, there was a span of 19 bases. Germline V CDR1 and CDR2: LNHDA, SQIVND (reference sequence). The CDR3 bases are TGTGCCAGTAGTCCGGCGACAGCCCGTACGGATGGCTACACCTTC. Amino acids: CASSPATARTDGYTF. The full variable domain, in which reference TRBV19 and TRBJ1-2 provide the parts outside the CDR3, is DGGITQSPKYLFRKEGQNVTLSCEQNLNHDAMYWYRQDPGQGLRLIYYSQIVNDFQKGDIAEGYSVSREKKESFPLTVTSAQKNPTAFYLCASSPATARTDGYTFGSGTRLTVV.

This rearrangement joins TRBV6-5 to TRBJ2-1, with 12 bases identical to TRBD2. The germline CDR1 and CDR2 sequences are MNHEY and SVGAGI. The V segment lost 6 bases and the J segment 7 bases; nucleotides outside the gene matches: 7. This CDR3 is 15 amino acids long. This chain's CDR3 is CASRRLAGDRNEQFF. In nucleotides, the CDR3 is TGTGCCAGCAGAAGACTAGCGGGAGATAGGAATGAGCAGTTCTTC.

This sequence joins TRBV5-1 and TRBJ2-2, with D maybe TRBD1 (6 bases). This CDR3 contains 16 residues. Trimming took off 2 bases at V and 3 bases at J, with 14 bases between the two ends. Germline V gene data show CDR1 as SGHRS and CDR2 as YFSETQ. The CDR3 protein is CASSLQGAVDTGELFF. As DNA, the CDR3 is TGCGCCAGCAGCTTACAGGGCGCGGTAGACACCGGGGAGCTGTTTTTT.

This clone came up once. This CDR3 is also generated by other DNA sequences in the sample. This rearrangement joins TRBV6-5 to TRBJ2-3; D ambiguous. CDR1 MNHEY and CDR2 SVGAGI come from the germline V gene. The CDR3 runs to 13 residues. V lost 6 bases and J lost 1, with 8 bases in between. CDR3: CASSRGGTDTQYF. In DNA form, the CDR3 reads TGTGCCAGCAGCCGAGGAGGCACAGATACGCAGTATTTT.

This clone was observed a few times. The chain combines TRBV7-9 with TRBJ2-1; D is unclear. The V gene's germline CDR1 is SEHNR and CDR2 FQNEAQ (reference sequence). V was clipped by 4 bases and J by 9 bases, with 10 bases between them. The CDR3 loop spans 12 amino acids. The DNA of the CDR3 is TGTGCCAGCAGCTACTCGAACGGTGAGCAGTTCTTC. The encoded protein is CASSYSNGEQFF.

The V and J genes are TRBV5-8 and TRBJ2-7; 10 bases align to TRBD1. CDR3 length equals 12 residues. The V and J ends lost 4 bases and 8 bases, in that order; junction bases with no gene match: 3. Germline assignment: CDR1 SGHTS and CDR2 YDEGEE. This CDR3 is CASSLGQGKQYF. The CDR3 DNA sequence: TGTGCCAGCAGCCTGGGACAGGGGAAGCAGTACTTC. The complete variable domain, with remaining parts taken from reference TRBV5-8 and TRBJ2-7, reads EAGVTQSPTHLIKTRGQQATLRCSPISGHTSVYWYQQALGLGLQFLLWYDEGEERNRGNFPPRFSGRQFPNYSSELNVNALELEDSALYLCASSLGQGKQYFGPGTRLTVT.

The chain links TRBV9 to TRBJ2-5, with TRBD2 matching 10 bases. The CDR3 is 16 residues long. V was clipped by 0 bases and J by 5 bases; unmatched bases: 7. Germline CDR1 reads SGDLS; CDR2 reads YYNGEE. The CDR3 spells CASSVAGAGGPETQYF. The CDR3 bases are TGTGCCAGCAGCGTAGCTGGAGCGGGAGGGCCTGAGACCCAGTACTTC.

V is TRBV27 and J is TRBJ1-3; D call uncertain. The CDR3 is 16 amino acids. Germline V gene data show CDR1 as MNHEY and CDR2 as SMNVEV (reference sequence). The V and J ends lost 5 bases and 0 bases respectively, with 14 bases between them. The CDR3 sequence is CASSPGLVNSGNTIYF. In DNA form, the CDR3 reads TGTGCCAGCAGTCCAGGACTTGTGAACTCTGGAAACACCATATATTTT.

The chain joins TRBV6-5 to TRBJ2-7, with TRBD1 identical over 7 bases. V lost 11 bases to trimming and J lost 1 base; unmatched junction nucleotides: 2. CDR1 and CDR2 from the germline V gene are MNHEY and SVGAGI. CDR3 size: 11 residues. The CDR3 DNA reads as TGTGCCTCGGACAGGTCCTACGAGCAGTACTTC. Translating it yields CASDRSYEQYF.

This clone has only one observation. The chain links TRBV7-3 to TRBJ2-1; D is possibly TRBD2 (6 bases). This CDR3 spans 12 amino acids. Germline V gives CDR1 SGHTA, CDR2 FQGTGA. The V gene lost 4 bases and the J gene lost 8 bases, with 9 bases spanning the gap. CDR3 sequence: CASSYSGDEQFF. CDR3 nucleotides: TGTGCCAGCAGCTATTCGGGGGATGAGCAGTTCTTC.

V gene TRBV6-2 or TRBV6-3 combines with J gene TRBJ2-3; 8 bases agree with TRBD1. Germline-derived CDR1 and CDR2 are MNHEY and SVGEGT. The CDR3 sequence is 15 residues long. The trim removed 6 bases at V and 5 bases at J, leaving 10 bases unmatched. In nucleotides, the CDR3 is TGTGCCAGCAGCTTGGACAGGGAGATACGAGATACGCAGTATTTT. This sequence encodes CASSLDREIRDTQYF.

V usage is TRBV28 and J usage is TRBJ1-5; TRBD1 aligns across 8 bases. Trimming removed 11 bases from V and 1 base from J; junction bases left unmatched: 7. The V gene's germline CDR1 is MDHEN and CDR2 SYDVKM. The CDR3 runs to 14 residues. The CDR3 protein is CACAGGGSNQPQHF. The CDR3 DNA follows: TGTGCCTGCGCAGGGGGCGGGAGCAATCAGCCCCAGCATTTT. Combining the CDR3 with reference TRBV28 and TRBJ1-5 gives the whole variable domain DVKVTQSSRYLVKRTGEKVFLECVQDMDHENMFWYRQDPGLGLRLIYFSYDVKMKEKGDIPEGYSVSREKKERFSLILESASTNQTSMYLCACAGGGSNQPQHFGDGTRLSIL.

The chain links TRBV6-5 to TRBJ1-4; TRBD1 matches at 8 bases. The length of the CDR3 is 16 residues. The J segment lost 7 bases and the V segment lost 4 bases, leaving 11 bases of the junction unmatched. Germline assignment: CDR1 MNHEY and CDR2 SVGAGI. CDR3 sequence: CASSSALRTGSEKLFF. CDR3 in DNA: TGTGCCAGCAGTTCGGCCCTAAGGACAGGGAGTGAAAAACTGTTTTTT.

In regard to this clone: The sample carries other DNA sequences with the same CDR3. This sequence joins TRBV5-4 and TRBJ2-5; TRBD2 agrees at 7 bases. V lost 1 base to trimming and J lost 5 bases; unmatched junction nucleotides: 2. This CDR3 comprises 13 residues. CDR1 is SGHNT and CDR2 is YYREEE in the germline V gene (reference sequence). The CDR3 sequence is CASSLPGGETQYF. The CDR3 DNA reads TGTGCCAGCAGCTTGCCCGGGGGGGAGACCCAGTACTTC.

The chain is built from TRBV19 and TRBJ1-5, with 7 bases fitting TRBD1. Germline CDR1 and CDR2: LNHDA and SQIVND (reference sequence). Trimming removed 2 bases from V and 3 bases from J; junction bases left unmatched: 7. The CDR3 length is 16 residues. The CDR3 DNA follows: TGTGCCAGTAGTATAAGGGGACAGCTTTACAATCAGCCCCAGCATTTT. Encoded protein: CASSIRGQLYNQPQHF.

The chain's CDR3 is CASSVWQQETQYF. In nucleotides, the CDR3 is TGCGCCAGCAGTGTATGGCAGCAAGAGACCCAGTACTTC. The chain recombines TRBV10-2 with TRBJ2-5; D call uncertain. There are 13 residues in the CDR3. Trimming cost V 4 bases and J 2 bases, with 8 bases left between them. The germline V gene has CDR1 WSHSY and CDR2 SAAADI.

The J gene is TRBJ1-1, the V gene TRBV10-3, with D possibly being TRBD1 (6 bases). The CDR3 runs 14 residues. CDR1 is ENHRY, CDR2 SYGVKD, per germline. V lost 5 bases and J 2 bases, leaving 12 bases between the germline ends. The CDR3 reads CAISLQGPNTEAFF. DNA of the CDR3: TGTGCCATCAGTCTCCAGGGGCCAAACACTGAAGCTTTCTTT.

This chain connects TRBV27 to TRBJ2-7; 8 bases align to TRBD2. Germline CDR1 reads MNHEY; CDR2 reads SMNVEV (reference sequence). CDR3 length equals 15 residues. The ends lost 6 bases at V and 1 base at J; junction bases unmatched: 8. CDR3 nucleotides: TGTGCCAGCAGCCCACTACTAGCGGAATCCTACGAGCAGTACTTC. Amino acid sequence: CASSPLLAESYEQYF.

The chain employs TRBV18 and TRBJ2-7; 13 bases match TRBD2. CDR1 and CDR2 from the germline V gene are KGHSH and LQKENI. V was clipped by 2 bases and J by 5 bases; unmatched bases: 12. This CDR3 has 18 amino acids. CDR3: CASSPGTGRTSGSHEQYF. In DNA form, the CDR3 reads TGTGCCAGCTCACCAGGGACAGGTCGGACTAGCGGGAGTCACGAGCAGTACTTC.

The chain couples TRBV5-1 to TRBJ2-4; 8 bases agree with TRBD2. Per germline, CDR1 SGHRS and CDR2 YFSETQ. V lost 4 bases, J lost 2 bases, and 5 bases stayed unmatched. The CDR3 has 15 residues. CDR3 DNA: TGCGCCAGCAGCGTGGGGACTAGGACCAAAAACATTCAGTACTTC. It codes for CASSVGTRTKNIQYF.

This clone occurred many times. The chain uses TRBV21-1 and TRBJ2-1; TRBD2 was called by the table and not checked on the DNA. TRBV21-1 is recorded as a pseudogene. The CDR3 is made up of 15 amino acids. The CDR3: CASSIPRDFHNEQFF. As DNA, the CDR3 is TGTGCCAGCAGCATCCCCCGGGACTTTCACAATGAGCAGTTCTTC.

The V call is TRBV7-2, the J call TRBJ2-5; D is unresolved. V lost 5 bases to trimming and J lost 3 bases, with 10 bases between them. CDR3 length: 13 amino acids. CDR1 and CDR2 (germline): SGHTA, FQGNSA. CDR3 nucleotide sequence: TGTGCCAGCAGCCGGAGCGACGAAGAGACCCAGTACTTC. Its translation: CASSRSDEETQYF.

This CDR3 is CAWSDGTVYEQYF. The CDR3 DNA is TGTGCCTGGAGTGACGGGACAGTCTACGAGCAGTACTTC. The V call is TRBV30, the J call TRBJ2-7; 7 bases map to TRBD1. CDR1 is GTSNPN and CDR2 is SVGIG in the germline V gene (reference sequence). The trim removed 1 base at V and 3 bases at J, leaving 3 bases unmatched. The CDR3 is made up of 13 amino acids.

This rearrangement joins TRBV2 to TRBJ2-3; TRBD2 matches 8 bases. Per germline, CDR1 SNHLY and CDR2 FYNNEI. The CDR3 loop spans 15 amino acids. V dropped 6 bases and J dropped 2; count of bases not matched to a gene: 7. The CDR3 DNA follows: TGTGCCAGCAGATGGCGGGGGGCGGACACAGATACGCAGTATTTT. Protein product: CASRWRGADTDTQYF.